This T cell receptor beta chain was captured in a study of blood T cell repertoires in COVID-19. Whole-study context: Nucleic acid was either cDNA or gDNA, and it came from T cells, B-cell-depleted T cells, or PBMCs.

Authors' analysis steps: Estimation of nucleated cell counts was performed using reference gene primer amplification. Sequencing was performed with immunoSEQ multiplex PCR; in TCRdb, only in-frame clones are kept and a portion is missing. V, J and clone size are those of that table, while D and trimming were read from the DNA. The data hold 95,000 to 100,000 clones, with roughly 85% observed a single time. This clone was recorded a few times. The sequence was collected from a woman in her sixties or seventies with active or convalescent COVID-19. Source material: peripheral blood.

The CDR3 sequence is CASSFPDTGAYTF. In DNA form, the CDR3 reads TGTGCCAGCAGCTTTCCTGATACAGGGGCCTACACCTTC. The chain combines TRBV11-3 with TRBJ1-2; 7 bases align to TRBD1. The germline gives CDR1 SGHNT, CDR2 YENEEA. This CDR3 has 13 amino acids. V shed 3 bases, J shed 10 bases, and the junction held 8 bases outside the gene matches.